The next 12 T cell receptor beta chains were all read from a single sample in a study of vaccination and CD4 T cells after COVID-19. These receptors have no identified antigens. Oncomine TCR Beta short-read sequencing was applied to DNA from cultured CD4+ T cells. MiXCR was run by TCRdb on the PCR reads, yielding one entry per CDR3 protein. This table has roughly 25,000 distinct CDR3 sequences, approximately 67% appearing once. Treatment noted: roughly 10-day PBMC culture with coronavirus spike peptide pools or control peptides (ViraFEST assay). The sequencing here drew on CD4+ T cells from blood, cultured in vitro, taken after SARS-CoV-2 vaccination. The receptors were sampled from a human donor who received a COVID-19 vaccine.

This clonotype turned up a few times. The V and J genes are TRBV27 and TRBJ1-2, with 7 bases that match TRBD1. Germline V gives CDR1 MNHEY, CDR2 SMNVEV (reference sequence). The V segment lost 9 bases and the J segment 2 bases; nucleotides outside the gene matches: 6. CDR3 length: 13 residues. Here the CDR3 reads CASRGPGNYGYTF. The CDR3 DNA sequence: TGTGCCAGTAGGGGGCCCGGAAACTATGGCTACACCTTC.

This clonotype has more than one count but fewer than ten. The chain joins TRBV24-1 to TRBJ1-2; 9 bases line up with TRBD1. Germline values: CDR1 KGHDR, CDR2 SFDVKD. The CDR3 contains 17 residues. V lost 2 bases, J lost 4 bases, and 10 bases stayed unmatched. This CDR3 reads CATSDSGTGNFLYGYTF. CDR3 nucleotides: TGTGCCACCAGTGATTCGGGGACAGGGAATTTTCTCTATGGCTACACCTTC.

In DNA form, the CDR3 reads TGTGCCAGCAGTGCGGGGACAGCCTCTAATGAAAAACTGTTTTTT. Encoded protein: CASSAGTASNEKLFF. The genes are TRBV6-1 and TRBJ1-4; the match to TRBD1 covers 7 bases. The V and J ends lost 4 bases and 3 bases, in that order; junction bases with no gene match: 5. Germline CDR1 MNHNS, CDR2 SASEGT. This CDR3 comprises 15 residues.

This clonotype was counted once. The CDR3 spells CSARVGGAREQYF. In DNA form, the CDR3 reads TGCAGTGCTAGAGTCGGGGGGGCGCGGGAGCAGTACTTC. The chain uses TRBV20-1 and TRBJ2-7; 8 bases align to TRBD2. The CDR3 contains 13 residues. Germline assignment: CDR1 DFQATT and CDR2 SNEGSKA (reference sequence). Trimming cost V 1 base and J 7 bases; bases outside gene matches: 6.

V gene TRBV7-2 combines with J gene TRBJ2-3; D gene ambiguous. From germline, CDR1 is SGHTA and CDR2 FQGNSA. The CDR3 contains 13 residues. Trimming shortened V by 3 bases and J by 2 bases, and 6 bases separated the two germline ends. The CDR3, as DNA: TGTGCCAGCAGCTTTTATTACACAGATACGCAGTATTTT. Amino acid sequence: CASSFYYTDTQYF. Using reference TRBV7-2 and TRBJ2-3 for the parts outside the CDR3, the full variable domain is GAGVSQSPSNKVTEKGKDVELRCDPISGHTALYWYRQSLGQGLEFLIYFQGNSAPDKSGLPSDRFSAERTGGSVSTLTIQRTQQEDSAVYLCASSFYYTDTQYFGPGTRLTVL.

This clonotype was detected once. The chain links TRBV2 to TRBJ2-1, with D possibly matching TRBD1 (6 bases). This CDR3 is 18 amino acids long. Trimming stripped 6 bases from V and 5 bases from J, with 26 bases between. Germline V gene data show CDR1 as SNHLY and CDR2 as FYNNEI. The CDR3 sequence: CASRPISLRTVDNNEQFF. The CDR3 DNA is TGTGCCAGCAGACCCATTTCCCTCCGGACAGTAGACAACAATGAGCAGTTCTTC.

This clonotype appeared a few times. The chain is built from TRBV5-1 and TRBJ2-7; possible D gene TRBD2, 6 bases. The CDR3 extends over 13 amino acids. In germline, CDR1 is SGHRS, CDR2 YFSETQ. The V and J ends lost 5 bases and 4 bases respectively, with 13 bases between them. This CDR3 is CASSLRGGYEQYF. The CDR3 bases are TGCGCCAGCAGTCTCCGGGGAGGATACGAGCAGTACTTC.

The V gene is TRBV11-3, the J gene TRBJ2-5; weak D call: TRBD1 (7 bases). Germline assignment: CDR1 SGHNT and CDR2 YENEEA. The ends were cut back, 0 bases at V and 5 bases at J, with 10 bases in the middle. The CDR3 totals 14 residues. DNA of the CDR3: TGTGCCAGCAGCTTAGATGCAGGGGGGGAGACCCAGTACTTC. Protein sequence: CASSLDAGGETQYF.

This chain links TRBV7-9 with TRBJ1-5; 7 bases map to TRBD1. Germline trimming cut 6 bases from V and 4 bases from J; bases unmatched to any gene: 9. Germline CDR1 and CDR2: SEHNR and FQNEAQ (reference sequence). The CDR3 has 15 amino acids. CDR3 DNA sequence: TGTGCCAGCAGTTCCCGCGGGACAGAAAATCAGCCCCAGCATTTT. It is translated as CASSSRGTENQPQHF.

The chain has TRBV27 and TRBJ2-5; 10 bases match TRBD2. After removal of 5 bases from V and 5 bases from J, the junction contained 8 bases not matched to a gene. Germline V CDR1 and CDR2: MNHEY, SMNVEV (reference sequence). CDR3 length: 15 residues. The CDR3 here is CASSPASGGAETQYF. The CDR3 nucleotides read TGTGCCAGCAGTCCGGCGAGCGGGGGGGCGGAGACCCAGTACTTC.

This clonotype appeared a single time. An end of the junction does not agree with germline; a read error may underlie this. V is TRBV20-1 and J is TRBJ2-1; 12 positions agree with TRBD1. Germline CDR1 DFQATT, CDR2 SNEGSKA (reference sequence). This CDR3 contains 15 residues. As DNA, the CDR3 is TGCAGTGCCTCGACCGGGACAGGGGGCATTGATGAGCGGTTCTTC. It yields the protein CSASTGTGGIDERFF.

This sequence joins TRBV20-1 and TRBJ2-2, with 10 bases fitting TRBD2. The V segment lost 3 bases and the J segment 1 base; nucleotides outside the gene matches: 5. This CDR3 contains 16 residues. Germline V gene sequence: CDR1 DFQATT, CDR2 SNEGSKA (reference sequence). CDR3 coding DNA: TGCAGTGCTAGCAAACGGACTAGCGGGAACACCGGGGAGCTGTTTTTT. It specifies CSASKRTSGNTGELFF.